This TCR beta chain appears in the sequencing data of a study of CD8+CD57+ T cells in acquired aplastic anemia (dated by TCRdb to 2017 to 2018). As for the study more broadly: On average, sorted CD4+ and CD8+ cells yielded about 3 ug of extracted DNA, with a range of about 0.17 to 27.4 ug. CD8+CD57+ expansion was defined as a frequency above the mean frequency observed in healthy subjects.

Expansion of CD8+CD57+ cells had been shown by flow cytometry in the patients chosen for sequencing. Every patient had a diagnosis of severe acquired aplastic anemia based on International Study of Aplastic Anemia and Agranulocytosis and Camitta criteria. Patients had received no therapy at the time of blood sampling. In this study, sorted CD4+ and CD8+ T cells from the blood of healthy subjects and of severe aplastic anemia patients had their TCR repertoires deep-sequenced. Patients were enrolled under clinicaltrials.gov protocols 00001620, 01623167, 00001397, 00071045, 00081523 and 00961064 in the USA. Ficoll-Paque density gradient centrifugation was used to isolate peripheral blood mononuclear cells. Before DNA was extracted, CD4+ and CD8+ T cells were sorted using either FACS or magnetic beads. Profiling of TCR beta VDJ combinations and CDR3 sequences used genomic DNA as the template. An Illumina HiSeq 2000 was used for TCR repertoire sequencing. The authors' pipeline ran thus. Repertoire assessment relied on Simpson's diversity index, CDR3 size and DJ length profiles, and TRBV/TRBJ rearrangement plots. Whichever DNA sequence was most abundant in the deep sequencing data was defined as the immunodominant clone. CDR3 amino acid sequences were checked for sharing across subjects and were also compared against the VDJdb database and published repertoires. TCRdb reran the public reads through fastp at Q25 and MiXCR, keeping productive beta chains. Rows matching on CDR3 protein sequence are summarized as one entry with the most common DNA and genes. What appears here as the V and J calls and clone size reflects TCRdb's work, not the paper's. Present in this sample are 100,000 to 150,000 distinct CDR3 sequences, almost 40% of which were seen just once. The leading ten clones occupy more than 2.5% of the sample.

The junction shows trimming of 6 bases on V and 1 base on J, plus 9 bases between the germline ends. CDR1 LNHNV and CDR2 YYDKDF were looked up in the germline V gene (reference sequence). From its cysteine to its phenylalanine, the CDR3 spans 13 amino acids. The read is trimmed to its CDR3 DNA, 39 bases read in frame from base 1. There are many counts of this clonotype. The antigen it binds to is not known. Base qualities are missing; no much larger clone stands one base away. Results the study describes overall, beyond this receptor: Around 28 CD8+ CDR3 sequences were found to be shared between patients and controls, but these sequences appeared to be highly expressed in patients and within the immunodominant clones of the patients. No significant difference in CD8+ Simpson's diversity was found between patients and healthy controls (P=0.060).

This sequence originates from a human donor with aplastic anemia. Sequenced input: sorted CD4+, CD8+, or CD8+CD57+ T cells (not recorded which) from PBMCs. The rearrangement joined TRBV15 to TRBJ1-1, with the identity of the D gene unclear. In nucleotide form, the sequence is TGTGCCACCAGAAATATAAGGAACACTGAAGCTTTCTTT. It is translated as CATRNIRNTEAFF. The reference TRBV15 and TRBJ1-1 proteins fill in what lies around the CDR3, so the full variable domain reads DAMVIQNPRYQVTQFGKPVTLSCSQTLNHNVMYWYQQKSSQAPKLLFHYYDKDFNNEADTPDNFQSRRPNTSFCFLDIRSPGLGDTAMYLCATRNIRNTEAFFGQGTRLTVV.